The 29 T cell receptor beta chains below all came from one sample that was sequenced in a study of CD8+CD57+ T cells in acquired aplastic anemia. Genomic DNA provided the template from which TCR beta VDJ and CDR3 profiles were obtained. TCRdb used MiXCR to reprocess the reads, holding one entry per CDR3 protein. The data contain approximately 200,000 distinct CDR3 sequences, 60% to 65% of them singletons. The source material was sorted CD4+, CD8+, or CD8+CD57+ T cells (not recorded which) from PBMCs. The receptors were sampled from a human donor in good health.

The V gene is TRBV7-2, the J gene TRBJ2-1, with D hard to call. V gave up 4 bases and J gave up 11 bases, with 15 bases separating them. The CDR3 is made up of 13 amino acids. Germline V gene lookup returns CDR1 SGHTA and CDR2 FQGNSA. CDR3 region: CASSSQRTSQQFF. Written as DNA, the CDR3 is TGTGCCAGCAGCTCCCAAAGGACCAGCCAGCAGTTCTTC.

The chain uses TRBV5-1 and TRBJ2-1; no clear D gene. This CDR3 comprises 15 residues. Germline values: CDR1 SGHRS, CDR2 YFSETQ. Between the trimmed V and J ends, which lost 1 base and 4 bases, there was a span of 12 bases. CDR3 sequence (DNA): TGCGCCAGCAGCTTGCTCACAAGGGCGTACAATGAGCAGTTCTTC. Translating it yields CASSLLTRAYNEQFF.

This clonotype was recorded many times. The rearrangement uses TRBV7-8 and TRBJ2-7; D tentatively fits TRBD1 or TRBD2 (5 bases each). V was clipped by 6 bases and J by 2 bases, with 8 bases between them. The CDR3 consists of 12 residues. Germline V CDR1 and CDR2: SGHVS, FQNEAQ. The CDR3 sequence: CASRGVAYEQYF. Written as DNA, the CDR3 is TGTGCCAGCAGGGGGGTCGCCTACGAGCAGTACTTC.

The rearrangement uses TRBV9 and TRBJ2-7, with 8 bases aligning to TRBD1. Germline assignment: CDR1 SGDLS and CDR2 YYNGEE. The CDR3 consists of 14 residues. With 4 bases clipped from V and 4 bases from J, the junction kept 7 bases outside the gene matches. The CDR3: CASSLAGGEYEQYF. The CDR3 DNA sequence: TGTGCCAGCAGCTTGGCAGGGGGCGAGTACGAGCAGTACTTC.

This clonotype has a count of ten or more. The chain employs TRBV7-9 and TRBJ1-4; D gene unclear. Germline V gene data show CDR1 as SEHNR and CDR2 as FQNEAQ (reference sequence). The CDR3 length is 13 residues. V was pared by 1 base and J by 7 bases, with 7 bases between. CDR3 nucleotide sequence: TGTGCCAGCAGCTTAGGGGCGATTGAAAAACTGTTTTTT. This encodes CASSLGAIEKLFF.

Note on this clonotype: A single base separates this from a much larger clone, so it may be a read error. The chain uses TRBV6-6 and TRBJ2-2, with D perhaps assigned TRBD1 or TRBD2 (5 bases each). This CDR3 has 14 residues. The germline CDR1 and CDR2 sequences are MNHNY and SVGAGI (reference sequence). The CDR3 is CVSSYSGTTGELFF. The CDR3, as DNA: TGTGTCAGCAGTTACTCAGGGACCACCGGGGAGCTGTTTTTT.

This clonotype occurred once. The chain carries TRBV20-1 and TRBJ1-6; 7 bases are shared with TRBD1. The germline V gene has CDR1 DFQATT and CDR2 SNEGSKA (reference sequence). The CDR3 loop spans 15 amino acids. V lost 6 bases, J lost 13 bases, and 18 bases stayed unmatched. CDR3 loop: CSAPGGGGQQFPLHF. DNA for the CDR3: TGCAGTGCCCCTGGGGGGGGGGGACAGCAGTTCCCCCTCCACTTT.

The V and J genes are TRBV9 and TRBJ1-1, with TRBD1 matching over 9 bases. Germline assignment: CDR1 SGDLS and CDR2 YYNGEE. The CDR3 loop spans 16 amino acids. With 4 bases clipped from V and 0 bases from J, the junction kept 7 bases outside the gene matches. The CDR3 is CASSPGTGIMNTEAFF. CDR3 coding DNA: TGTGCCAGCAGCCCCGGGACAGGGATCATGAACACTGAAGCTTTCTTT.

V is TRBV20-1 and J is TRBJ1-1, with D perhaps matching TRBD1 (5 bases). Germline V CDR1 and CDR2: DFQATT, SNEGSKA (reference sequence). V lost 0 bases and J lost 11, with 13 bases in between. The CDR3 runs 12 residues. CDR3 region: CSARDRGVVAFF. The CDR3 coding sequence is TGCAGTGCTAGAGATAGGGGCGTTGTCGCTTTCTTT.

In its sample, this clonotype was seen a few times. V is TRBV7-8 and J is TRBJ2-7, with D possibly TRBD1 on 7 matching bases. CDR1 SGHVS and CDR2 FQNEAQ come from the germline V gene. The CDR3 spans 16 residues. The V gene lost 5 bases and the J gene lost 3 bases, with 20 bases spanning the gap. CDR3 protein: CASSTTRGENLYEQYF. The CDR3 DNA reads TGTGCCAGCAGCACGACCAGGGGGGAAAACCTCTACGAGCAGTACTTC.

This chain links TRBV10-3 with TRBJ1-1; D is perhaps TRBD1 (6 bases). CDR3 size: 15 residues. Germline V gives CDR1 ENHRY, CDR2 SYGVKD. V lost 4 bases to trimming and J lost 3 bases, with 15 bases between them. CDR3 DNA: TGTGCCATCAGTGCTCGACACAGGGAGGACACTGAAGCTTTCTTT. Residues: CAISARHREDTEAFF.

This chain connects TRBV9 to TRBJ2-7; TRBD1 aligns across 7 bases. The length of the CDR3 is 14 residues. Germline V gives CDR1 SGDLS, CDR2 YYNGEE. V lost 3 bases to trimming and J lost 5 bases; unmatched junction nucleotides: 8. CDR3 loop: CASSATGVINEQYF. DNA for the CDR3: TGTGCCAGCAGCGCTACAGGGGTAATTAACGAGCAGTACTTC.

The rearrangement uses TRBV12-3 or TRBV12-4 and TRBJ1-2, with a possible D match to TRBD1 (6 bases). This CDR3 is 13 amino acids long. V was trimmed by 7 bases and J by 8 bases, leaving 17 bases between them. The CDR3 region has the DNA TGTGCCAGCACCCTAAGGGGGGTCGGAGGCTACACCTTC. Protein sequence: CASTLRGVGGYTF.

The chain couples TRBV7-2 to TRBJ2-7, with D perhaps assigned TRBD1 or TRBD2 (5 bases each). Trimming cost V 0 bases and J 2 bases, with 11 bases left between them. The germline CDR1 and CDR2 sequences are SGHTA and FQGNSA. The CDR3 sequence is 15 residues long. The CDR3 bases are TGTGCCAGCAGCTTAGCGGGGGACGGCACCTACGAGCAGTACTTC. It codes for CASSLAGDGTYEQYF.

The V gene is TRBV7-2, the J gene TRBJ2-7; D possibly matches TRBD1 or TRBD2 (7 bases each). V lost 2 bases, J lost 0 bases, and 14 bases lay in between. The CDR3 totals 16 residues. Germline V gene lookup returns CDR1 SGHTA and CDR2 FQGNSA. CDR3 loop: CASSLRGGTDSYEQYF. The CDR3 DNA reads TGTGCCAGCAGCTTAAGGGGGGGGACAGACTCCTACGAGCAGTACTTC. Complete variable domain (other parts from reference TRBV7-2 and TRBJ2-7): GAGVSQSPSNKVTEKGKDVELRCDPISGHTALYWYRQSLGQGLEFLIYFQGNSAPDKSGLPSDRFSAERTGGSVSTLTIQRTQQEDSAVYLCASSLRGGTDSYEQYFGPGTRLTVT.

This chain uses TRBV27 with TRBJ1-5; TRBD1 agrees at 8 bases. Germline trimming cut 0 bases from V and 4 bases from J; bases unmatched to any gene: 2. This CDR3 spans 15 amino acids. CDR1 is MNHEY, CDR2 SMNVEV, per germline (reference sequence). The DNA for the CDR3 is TGTGCCAGCAGTTTATCGCAGGGGGCGAATCAGCCCCAGCATTTT. This gives the protein CASSLSQGANQPQHF.

Comments on this clonotype: This CDR3 is missing its conserved last phenylalanine or tryptophan, likely due to a read error. The DNA is omitted, as the CDR3 cannot be located on it reliably, and the CDR3 follows TCRdb's listing. The gene calls are TRBV9 and TRBJ2-3; the table's D call of TRBD1 was not tested on the DNA. Germline V gives CDR1 SGDLS, CDR2 YYNGEE. 8 amino acids form the CDR3, both terminal residues included. CDR3 protein: CASSVGTG.

The chain couples TRBV7-8 to TRBJ2-7, with D possibly matching TRBD2 (5 bases). From germline, CDR1 is SGHVS and CDR2 FQNEAQ. The germline V and J ends were trimmed by 6 bases and 2 bases, with 17 bases remaining between them. CDR3 length equals 15 residues. CDR3 in DNA: TGTGCCAGCAGTCCGTCCGGACTGAGTACCTACGAGCAGTACTTC. Amino acids: CASSPSGLSTYEQYF.

Ten or more counts support this clonotype. V and J are TRBV27 and TRBJ2-7; possible D gene TRBD2, 5 bases. From germline, CDR1 is MNHEY and CDR2 SMNVEV (reference sequence). Trimming pared 3 bases from V and 6 bases from J, leaving 15 bases between. The CDR3 loop spans 14 amino acids. CDR3 in DNA: TGTGCCAGCAGTTTTGGTTACGGGGTGGGCGAGCAGTACTTC. Translated: CASSFGYGVGEQYF.

This clonotype was counted ten times or more. The chain carries TRBV20-1 and TRBJ2-7; 13 bases fit TRBD2. Germline V CDR1 and CDR2: DFQATT, SNEGSKA (reference sequence). The J segment lost 3 bases and the V segment lost 4 bases, leaving 15 bases of the junction unmatched. The CDR3 sequence is 18 residues long. CDR3 in DNA: TGCAGTGCTATTGAGCTGGACACCCGACTAGCGGGGGGCTACGAGCAGTACTTC. Amino acid sequence: CSAIELDTRLAGGYEQYF.

This clonotype was counted at least ten times. The J gene is TRBJ1-1, the V gene TRBV6-2 or TRBV6-3; D uncertain. The CDR3 is made up of 16 amino acids. Trimming left V 0 bases short and J 1 base short, with 12 bases between. Germline assignment: CDR1 MNHEY and CDR2 SVGEGT. The chain's CDR3 is CASSYSNTDTNTEAFF. The CDR3 DNA follows: TGTGCCAGCAGTTACTCGAACACCGATACGAACACTGAAGCTTTCTTT.

In its sample, this clonotype was seen many times. The chain recombines TRBV6-4 with TRBJ2-7; no definite D call. Germline CDR1 and CDR2: MRHNA and SNTAGT. Trimming removed 3 bases at V and 2 bases at J, with 11 bases between. The CDR3 runs to 14 residues. The CDR3 sequence: CASSEGGETYEQYF. CDR3 nucleotide sequence: TGTGCCAGCAGTGAAGGCGGAGAAACCTACGAGCAGTACTTC.

The rearrangement uses TRBV2 and TRBJ1-1, with 7 bases matching TRBD1. This CDR3 is built from 15 residues. J was trimmed by 5 bases and V by 7 bases; bases with no gene match: 13. Germline lookup yields CDR1 SNHLY and CDR2 FYNNEI. DNA for the CDR3: TGTGCCAGCACTAGACAGGGAGGAATTAGGACTGAAGCTTTCTTT. This sequence encodes CASTRQGGIRTEAFF.

V is TRBV2 and J is TRBJ1-6; weak D call: TRBD1 (5 bases). Germline V CDR1 and CDR2: SNHLY, FYNNEI. The CDR3 covers 15 residues. V lost 6 bases to trimming and J lost 5 bases, with 14 bases between them. DNA for the CDR3: TGTGCCAGCAGGCGGACGGGGCTCGATAATTCACCCCTCCACTTT. This gives the protein CASRRTGLDNSPLHF.

Details on this clonotype: One end of the junction varies from germline; a read error may be responsible. CDR3 bases: TGCGCCAGCGGCTTGTATCTGGATACCTACAATGAGCAGTTCTTC. Translating it yields CASGLYLDTYNEQFF. The chain has TRBV5-1 and TRBJ2-1; D is undetermined. The CDR3 is 15 residues long. Germline values: CDR1 SGHRS, CDR2 YFSETQ.

This chain links TRBV5-1 with TRBJ1-4; D is possibly TRBD1 (6 bases). CDR3 length equals 15 residues. Germline CDR1 and CDR2: SGHRS and YFSETQ. V dropped 0 bases and J dropped 7 bases, with 13 bases sitting between them. DNA for the CDR3: TGCGCCAGCAGCTTGGCCCGGGGGCGCGGTGAAAAACTGTTTTTT. Translation gives CASSLARGRGEKLFF. The complete variable domain, with remaining parts taken from reference TRBV5-1 and TRBJ1-4, reads KAGVTQTPRYLIKTRGQQVTLSCSPISGHRSVSWYQQTPGQGLQFLFEYFSETQRNKGNFPGRFSGRQFSNSRSEMNVSTLELGDSALYLCASSLARGRGEKLFFGSGTQLSVL.

V gene TRBV5-1 combines with J gene TRBJ1-6, with a weak D call TRBD1 (5 bases). Germline V gene sequence: CDR1 SGHRS, CDR2 YFSETQ. V lost 0 bases and J 6 bases, leaving 10 bases between the germline ends. CDR3 size: 15 residues. CDR3 nucleotide sequence: TGCGCCAGCAGCTTGGAGGGACGGATTAATTCACCCCTCCACTTT. This translates into CASSLEGRINSPLHF.

This clonotype occurred a few times. The chain recombines TRBV7-2 with TRBJ2-7, with D hard to call. The CDR3 covers 11 residues. Trimming took 10 bases from V and 2 from J, leaving 9 bases between them. Germline CDR1 reads SGHTA; CDR2 reads FQGNSA. The CDR3: CATAETYEQYF. DNA for the CDR3: TGTGCCACGGCGGAAACCTACGAGCAGTACTTC.

V gene TRBV19 combines with J gene TRBJ1-2; D is perhaps TRBD1 (6 bases). Trimming stripped 10 bases from V and 2 bases from J, with 11 bases between. The CDR3 runs to 12 residues. Germline V CDR1 and CDR2: LNHDA, SQIVND (reference sequence). The chain's CDR3 is CATRDRNYGYTF. CDR3 coding DNA: TGTGCCACGCGTGACAGGAACTATGGCTACACCTTC.